The TCR beta chain described here comes from a study of blood T cells in healthy people across ages. The table lists this clonotype with a few counts. Alongside a J-beta primer mix, a sample-barcoded 5' primer served in a second PCR lasting about 6 to 12 cycles. TCRdb independently ran MiXCR on the 5' RACE reads; one entry per CDR3 protein. Among 780,000 or so distinct CDR3 sequences, roughly three fifths were seen once, and the ten largest hold under 30%. Germline assignment: CDR1 SGDLS and CDR2 YYNGEE. This CDR3 is built from 15 residues. Healthy Caucasian individuals from Russia aged about 6 to 95 were enrolled as donors.

This sequence joins TRBV9 and TRBJ2-4; D uncertain. Gene TRBJ2-5 matches the end of the DNA better, so the J call may be wrong. The sequence derives from a man aged 35 to 55 in good health. The sequencing sample was made of blood. CDR3 loop: CASSVEGFRQETQYF. CDR3 nucleotides: TGTGCCAGCAGCGTAGAGGGATTTAGGCAAGAGACCCAGTACTTC.